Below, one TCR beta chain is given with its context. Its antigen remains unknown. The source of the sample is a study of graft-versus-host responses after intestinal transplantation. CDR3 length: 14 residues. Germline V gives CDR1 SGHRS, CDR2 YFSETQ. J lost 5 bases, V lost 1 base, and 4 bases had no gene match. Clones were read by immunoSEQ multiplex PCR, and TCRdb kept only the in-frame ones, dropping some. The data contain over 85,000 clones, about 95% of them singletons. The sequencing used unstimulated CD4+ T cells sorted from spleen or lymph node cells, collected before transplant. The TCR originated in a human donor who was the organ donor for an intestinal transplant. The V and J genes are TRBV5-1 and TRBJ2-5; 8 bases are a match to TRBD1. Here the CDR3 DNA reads TGCGCCAGCAGCTTGCAGGGGGCGGATGAGACCCAGTACTTC. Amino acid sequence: CASSLQGADETQYF.